A single TCR beta chain is shown here with its context. The data derive from a study of shared T cell receptors in the human thymus. Produced via immunoSEQ multiplex PCR; TCRdb's table is partial and in-frame only. In the table there are 700,000 or so clones, 75% to 90% of which are singletons. Germline V gene data show CDR1 as SNHLY and CDR2 as FYNNEI. Unmatched junction bases numbered 4, after V lost 8 bases and J lost 4 bases. The CDR3 is 13 amino acids. This sample was shared with a second study, whose subject was human thymus T cells. That study adds: All donors were healthy Finnish infants who were undergoing corrective surgery to treat congenital heart defects. During corrective heart surgery, resections were taken, and the thymus tissue came from them. Thymic and blood repertoires appeared to carry a bias in their V and J gene usage. Overlap was high between thymic repertoires from unrelated individuals, as reported in related research.

This sequence was found in a girl in the first two years of life with a congenital heart defect. The chain has TRBV2 and TRBJ2-7; 11 bases fit TRBD1. The sequencing sample was made of thymocytes. The CDR3 bases are TGTGCCAGCTGGACAGGGGGCGCGTACGAGCAGTACTTC. Translating gives CASWTGGAYEQYF.